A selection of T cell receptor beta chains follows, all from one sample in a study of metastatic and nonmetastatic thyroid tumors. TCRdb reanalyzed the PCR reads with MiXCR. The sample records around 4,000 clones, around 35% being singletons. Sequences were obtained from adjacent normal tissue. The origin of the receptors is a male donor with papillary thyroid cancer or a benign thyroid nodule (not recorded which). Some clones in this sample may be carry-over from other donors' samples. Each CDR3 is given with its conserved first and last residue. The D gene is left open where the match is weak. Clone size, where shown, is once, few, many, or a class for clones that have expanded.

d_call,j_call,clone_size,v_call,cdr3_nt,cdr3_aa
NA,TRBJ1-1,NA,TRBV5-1,TGCGCCAGCAGCTTGGACAGGGCTGTGGCCACTGAAGCTTTCTTT,CASSLDRAVATEAFF
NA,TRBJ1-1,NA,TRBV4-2,TGTGCCAGCAGCCCAAACGCCGCGGCCCCCGACGCTGAAGCTTTCTTT,CASSPNAAAPDAEAFF
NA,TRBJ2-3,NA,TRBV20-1,TGCAGTGCTCCCCTATGGGCAGATACGCAGTATTTT,CSAPLWADTQYF
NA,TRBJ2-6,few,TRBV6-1,TGTGCCAGCAGCAGGACCCCTGGGGCCAACGTCCTGACTTTC,CASSRTPGANVLTF
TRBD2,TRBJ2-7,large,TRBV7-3,TGTGCCAGCAGCAGTGCCGGGACAGGTTTTCGTCTAGCGGGGGACGAGCAGTACTTC,CASSSAGTGFRLAGDEQYF
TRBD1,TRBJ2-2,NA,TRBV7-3,TGTGCCAGCAGCCCAGGACAGGGGCCCGGGGAGCTGTTTTTT,CASSPGQGPGELFF
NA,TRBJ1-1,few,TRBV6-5,TGTGCCAGCAGCGGAGACAGGCGCACTGAAGCTTTCTTT,CASSGDRRTEAFF
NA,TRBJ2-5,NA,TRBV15,TGTGCCACCAGCAGAGATTTCCAAGAGACCCAGTACTTC,CATSRDFQETQYF
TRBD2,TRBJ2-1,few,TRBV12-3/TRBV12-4,TGTGCCAGCAGTTACAGCGGGAGGGAGCAGTTCTTC,CASSYSGREQFF
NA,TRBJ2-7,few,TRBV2,TGTGCCAGCAGTGGAATCACTAACTACGAGCAGTACTTC,CASSGITNYEQYF
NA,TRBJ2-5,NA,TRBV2,TGTGCCAGCAGACCCGGGGGCTTAGGGGAGACCCAGTACTTC,CASRPGGLGETQYF
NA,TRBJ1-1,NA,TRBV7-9,TGTGCCAGCAGCTTAGTGTCAGGGGACTCTGAAGCTTTCTTT,CASSLVSGDSEAFF
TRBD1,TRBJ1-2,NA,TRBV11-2,TGTGCCAGCAGCCCTCGACAGGGGGAGCTCGGCTACACCTTC,CASSPRQGELGYTF
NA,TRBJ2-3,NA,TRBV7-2,TGTGCCAGCGGCGAGTTGGGGGGGGGCGGTACGCAGTATTTT,CASGELGGGGTQYF
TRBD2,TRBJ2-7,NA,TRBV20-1,TGCAGTGCTATACGAGGACTAGCGGGAGGGCCGTCCGAGCAGTACTTC,CSAIRGLAGGPSEQYF
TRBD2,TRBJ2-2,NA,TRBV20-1,TGCAGTGCTTCCAGCGGGGCGGACACCGGGGAGCTGTTTTTT,CSASSGADTGELFF
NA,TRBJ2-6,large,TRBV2,TGTGCCAGCAGGCGAGGGGTAACTGGGGCCAACGTCCTGACTTTC,CASRRGVTGANVLTF
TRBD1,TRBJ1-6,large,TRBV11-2,TGTGCCAGCAGCTTCCAGGGACAGAATAATTCACCCCTCCACTTT,CASSFQGQNNSPLHF
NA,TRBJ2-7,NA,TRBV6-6,TGTGCCAGCAGTTACTCCGGGGACGAGCAGTACTTC,CASSYSGDEQYF
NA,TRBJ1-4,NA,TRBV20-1,TGCGGTGCTCCCCTCTGGCAGGGAGGTGAAAAACTGTTTTTT,CGAPLWQGGEKLFF
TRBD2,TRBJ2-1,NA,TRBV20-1,TGCAGTGCTAGGCCTTGGACTAGCGGGACCAATGAGCAGTTCTTC,CSARPWTSGTNEQFF
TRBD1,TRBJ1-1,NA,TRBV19,TGTGCCAGTAGGGGGACAGAGAACACTGAAGCTTTCTTT,CASRGTENTEAFF
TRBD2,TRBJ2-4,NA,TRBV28,TGTGCCAGCAGTTGGGTTCGCAGCGGGATTTCGAAAAACATTCAGTACTTC,CASSWVRSGISKNIQYF
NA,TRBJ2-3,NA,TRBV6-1,TGTGCCAGCAGACTCAATTTAGGCACAGATACGCAGTATTTT,CASRLNLGTDTQYF
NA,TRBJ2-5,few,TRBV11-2,TGTGCCAGCAGCTTAGTGGCGGGAACAGAGACCCAGTACTTC,CASSLVAGTETQYF
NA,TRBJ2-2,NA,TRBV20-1,TGCAGTGCGGGCAGGGCGAACACCGGGGAGCTGTTTTTT,CSAGRANTGELFF
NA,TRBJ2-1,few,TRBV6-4,TGTGCCAGCTCTGGGTCGAACGGCCCCTACAATGAGCAGTTCTTC,CASSGSNGPYNEQFF
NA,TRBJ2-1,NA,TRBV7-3,TGTGCCAGCAGCTTAACGATTGGAGCGGGCAATGAGCAGTTCTTC,CASSLTIGAGNEQFF
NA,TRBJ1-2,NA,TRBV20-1,TGCAGTGCTAGAGTCGGGAAGGAACGGGGCTACACCTTC,CSARVGKERGYTF
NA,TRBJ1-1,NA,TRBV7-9,TGTGCCAGCAGTTCTCACCTGGTCACTGAAGCTTTCTTT,CASSSHLVTEAFF
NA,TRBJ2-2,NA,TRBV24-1,TGTGCCACCAGTGATTTGCAGGGGACGGTGAACACCGGGGAGCTGTTTTTT,CATSDLQGTVNTGELFF
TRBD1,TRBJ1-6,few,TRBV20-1,TGCAGTGTTGACAGGGTAGCTAATTCACCCCTCCACTTT,CSVDRVANSPLHF
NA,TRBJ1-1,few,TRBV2,TGTGCCAGCAGCTTAGACAGGAGGGACACTGAAGCTTTCTTT,CASSLDRRDTEAFF
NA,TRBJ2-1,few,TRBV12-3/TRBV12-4,TGTGCCAGCAGTTTGTTACTCTACAATGAGCAGTTCTTC,CASSLLLYNEQFF
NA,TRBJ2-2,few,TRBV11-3,TGTGCCAGCAGACGGGACGTCAACACCGGGGAGCTGTTTTTT,CASRRDVNTGELFF
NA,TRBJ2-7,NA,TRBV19,TGTGCCAGTAGGACTGCAGCCTACGAGCAGTACTTC,CASRTAAYEQYF
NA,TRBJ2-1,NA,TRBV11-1,TGTGCCAGCAGCTTACTCGGACAAACCTACAGTGAGCAGTTCTTC,CASSLLGQTYSEQFF
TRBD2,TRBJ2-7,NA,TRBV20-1,TGCAGTGCTAGAGATAGCGGGCCATGGCCGAGCGAGCAGTACTTC,CSARDSGPWPSEQYF
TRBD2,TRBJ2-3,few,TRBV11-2,TGTGCCAGCAGCCTTTGGAGCGCGGGAGAGAGCACAGATACGCAGTATTTT,CASSLWSAGESTDTQYF
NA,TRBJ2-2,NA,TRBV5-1,TGCGCCAGCAGCGCTCCGTGTGGGGTAAACACCGGGGGGCTGTTTTTT,CASSAPCGVNTGGLFF
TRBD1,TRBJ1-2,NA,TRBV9,TGTGCCAGCAGCGTAGAGGTGGGACAGGGTTATAATGGCTACACCTTC,CASSVEVGQGYNGYTF
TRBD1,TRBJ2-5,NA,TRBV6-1,TGTGCCAGCAGCTGGGACAGGGGTGGCTTCTTC,CASSWDRGGFF
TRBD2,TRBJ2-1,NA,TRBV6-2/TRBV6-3,TGTGCCAGCAGTTCTCCAACCCAATTGACTAGCGGGTGGGAAGTGGAGCAGTTCTTC,CASSSPTQLTSGWEVEQFF